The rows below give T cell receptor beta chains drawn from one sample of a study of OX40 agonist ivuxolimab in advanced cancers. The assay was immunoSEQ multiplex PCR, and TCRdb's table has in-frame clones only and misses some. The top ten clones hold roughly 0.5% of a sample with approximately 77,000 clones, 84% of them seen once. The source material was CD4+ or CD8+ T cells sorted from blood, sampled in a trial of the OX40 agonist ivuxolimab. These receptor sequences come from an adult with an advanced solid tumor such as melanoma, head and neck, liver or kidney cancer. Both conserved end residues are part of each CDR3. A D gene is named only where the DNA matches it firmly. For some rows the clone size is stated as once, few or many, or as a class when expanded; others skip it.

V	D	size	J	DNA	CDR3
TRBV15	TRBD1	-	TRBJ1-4	TGTGCCACCAGCATCTTCCTTGGGACAGGGTCTGAAAAACTGTTTTTT	CATSIFLGTGSEKLFF
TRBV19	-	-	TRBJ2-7	TGTGCCAGTAGCCTCCGGGCCTCCTACGAGCAGTACTTC	CASSLRASYEQYF
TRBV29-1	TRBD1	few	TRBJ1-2	TGCAGCGTTTTTCGTGGTTTGGCCGGGACAGGGAATAACTATGGCTACACCTTC	CSVFRGLAGTGNNYGYTF
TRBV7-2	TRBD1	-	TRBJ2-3	TGTGCCAGCAGAAGGGACAGGGGTATCGAAGCTACGCAGTATTTT	CASRRDRGIEATQYF
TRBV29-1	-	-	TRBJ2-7	TGCAGCGTGATCCAGTGGGGCTCCGGGGATGGTGACGGGCAGTACTTC	CSVIQWGSGDGDGQYF
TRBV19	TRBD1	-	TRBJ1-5	TGTGCCAGTAGCCGGGACAGCGGGTGGCAGCCCCAGCATTTT	CASSRDSGWQPQHF
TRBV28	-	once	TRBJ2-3	TGTGCCAGCACCCAGACCGCGGTTACAGGGCCGCTCACAGATACGCAGTATTTT	CASTQTAVTGPLTDTQYF
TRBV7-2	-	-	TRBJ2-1	TGTGCCAGCAGTCGTTCCTTAATCTCTTCCTACAATGAGCAGTTCTTC	CASSRSLISSYNEQFF
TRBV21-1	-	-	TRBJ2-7	TGTGCCAGCAGCGTCCGGACAGGGGGCGATGAGACTAAAGCCTACGAGCAGTACTTC	CASSVRTGGDETKAYEQYF
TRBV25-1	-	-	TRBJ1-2	TGTGCCAGCAGTTATGTTCCAGCTAATAACTATGGCTACACCTTC	CASSYVPANNYGYTF
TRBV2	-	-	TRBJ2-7	TGTGCCAGCTCCCGGGAAAGGGTCGAGCAGTACTTC	CASSRERVEQYF
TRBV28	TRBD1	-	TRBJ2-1	TGTGCCAGCAGACACACCGGGACAGGGGGTCAGAGGTGGTCTGTGAGTAACTACAATGAGCAGTTCTTC	CASRHTGTGGQRWSVSNYNEQFF
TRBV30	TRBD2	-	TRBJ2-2	TGTGCCTGGAGTCACCGAGGCGGGGGGGGCACCGGGGAGCTGTTTTTT	CAWSHRGGGGTGELFF
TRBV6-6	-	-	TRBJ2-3	TGTGCCAGCACGCCGGCAGGCACAGATACGCAGTATTTT	CASTPAGTDTQYF
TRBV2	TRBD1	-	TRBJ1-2	TGTGCCAGCTTCTATGGCGGGACAGGGGAAGGCTACACCTTC	CASFYGGTGEGYTF
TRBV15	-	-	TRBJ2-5	TGTGCCACCAGCACTGGGGTCCGAGAGACCCAGTACTTC	CATSTGVRETQYF
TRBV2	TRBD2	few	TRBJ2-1	TGTGCCAGCAGGGTAGGGACTAGCGGGAACAATGAGCAGTTCTTC	CASRVGTSGNNEQFF
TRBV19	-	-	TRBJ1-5	TGTGCCAGTAGTCTTTTGGGGACCCAGCCCCAGCATTTT	CASSLLGTQPQHF
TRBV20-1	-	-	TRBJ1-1	TGCAGGACATCGGCAAACACTGAAGCTTTCTTT	CRTSANTEAFF
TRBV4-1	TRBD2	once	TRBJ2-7	TGCGCCAGCAGCCAAGTCCCTCGGACTAGCGGAGAGGGTCTCGAGCAGTACTTC	CASSQVPRTSGEGLEQYF
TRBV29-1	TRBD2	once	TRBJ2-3	TGCAGCGCAGGAAGGGGAGGGGACACAGATACGCAGTATTTT	CSAGRGGDTDTQYF
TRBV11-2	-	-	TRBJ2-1	TGTGCCAGCAGAAAAACAGGCTACCATGAGCAGTTCTTC	CASRKTGYHEQFF
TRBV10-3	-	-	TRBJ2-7	TGTGCCATCAGTGAGTCTGGCACCTACGAGCAGTACTTC	CAISESGTYEQYF
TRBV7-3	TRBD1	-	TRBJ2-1	TGTGCCAGCAGCTCAAATGGCAGGGGGCTAGGGAATGAGCAGTTCTTC	CASSSNGRGLGNEQFF
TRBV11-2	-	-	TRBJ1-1	TGTGCCAGCAAGAAACAGGCGGAGGACACTGAAGCTTTCTTT	CASKKQAEDTEAFF
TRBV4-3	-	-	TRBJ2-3	TGCGCCAGCAGCCAAGAGCGAATAGGAGCGTCTACGCAGTATTTT	CASSQERIGASTQYF
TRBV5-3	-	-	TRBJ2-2	TGTGCCAGAAGCTTGGGGAGGAAGGGCGGGGAGCTGTTTTTT	CARSLGRKGGELFF
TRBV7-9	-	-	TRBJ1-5	TGTGCCAGCAGCTCTCTCGAGGGTCAGCCCCAGCATTTT	CASSSLEGQPQHF
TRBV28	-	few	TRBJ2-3	TGTGCCAGTAAACCGGGACGATTTGAAACAGATACGCAGTATTTT	CASKPGRFETDTQYF
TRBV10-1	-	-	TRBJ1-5	TGCGCCAGCAGTGAGCACTTTCCGGTTAGCAATCAGCCCCAGCATTTT	CASSEHFPVSNQPQHF
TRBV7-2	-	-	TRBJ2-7	TGTGCCAGCAGCCGGGGGACGGTGGGGTACGAGCAGTACTTC	CASSRGTVGYEQYF
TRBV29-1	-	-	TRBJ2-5	TGCAGCGTCGCCAGGGGCGCGGAGACCCAGTACTTC	CSVARGAETQYF
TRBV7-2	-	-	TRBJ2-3	TGTGCCAGCAGAGACACAGATACGCAGTATTTT	CASRDTDTQYF
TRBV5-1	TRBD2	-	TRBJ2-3	TGCGCCAGCAGCTTGGCCTTAGCGGGGGGGCTGGGAGGCACAGATACGCAGTATTTT	CASSLALAGGLGGTDTQYF
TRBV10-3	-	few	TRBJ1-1	TGTGCCACTTCGACAGATTTGAACACTGAAGCTTTCTTT	CATSTDLNTEAFF
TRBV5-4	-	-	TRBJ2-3	TGTGCCAGCAGCCCCAGCTTAGATACGCAGTATTTT	CASSPSLDTQYF
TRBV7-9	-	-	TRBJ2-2	TGTGCCAGCAGCAAGTGGATCGGTAACGGGGAGCTGTTTTTT	CASSKWIGNGELFF
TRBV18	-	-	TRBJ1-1	TGTGCCAGCTCACCTACGGACTACCAGGGGCCCACTGAAGCTTTCTTT	CASSPTDYQGPTEAFF
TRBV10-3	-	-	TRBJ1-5	TGTACCATCAGTATAGGGGAAAGCAATCAGCCCCAGCATTTT	CTISIGESNQPQHF
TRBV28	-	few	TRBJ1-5	TGTGCCAGCAGCCTATCCGGGGTGGGCAATCAGCCCCAGCATTTT	CASSLSGVGNQPQHF
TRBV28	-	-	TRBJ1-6	TGTGCCAGCAGTTCAGAATCACCCCTCCACTTT	CASSSESPLHF
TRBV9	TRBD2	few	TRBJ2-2	TGTGCCAGCAGCGCCCGACTAGCGGGGTGGGAGCTGTTTTTT	CASSARLAGWELFF
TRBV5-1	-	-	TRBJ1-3	TGCGCCAGCAGCTTGAGTACAGGGTCTGGAAACACCATATATTTT	CASSLSTGSGNTIYF
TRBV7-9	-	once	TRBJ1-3	TGTGCCAGCAGCTTACAGACAGTCTCTGGAAACACCATATATTTT	CASSLQTVSGNTIYF
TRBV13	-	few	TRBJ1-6	TGTGCCAGCAGCTTAGGGGGGAGGGGAACAACTAATTCACCCCTCCACTTT	CASSLGGRGTTNSPLHF
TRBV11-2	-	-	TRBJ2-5	TGTGCCAGCAGCTATGAACTGCTCTTACGGGAGACCCAGTACTTC	CASSYELLLRETQYF
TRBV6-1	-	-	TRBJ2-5	TGTGCCAGCAGTGATATGGCGGCTTTGTACCAAGAGACCCAGTACTTC	CASSDMAALYQETQYF